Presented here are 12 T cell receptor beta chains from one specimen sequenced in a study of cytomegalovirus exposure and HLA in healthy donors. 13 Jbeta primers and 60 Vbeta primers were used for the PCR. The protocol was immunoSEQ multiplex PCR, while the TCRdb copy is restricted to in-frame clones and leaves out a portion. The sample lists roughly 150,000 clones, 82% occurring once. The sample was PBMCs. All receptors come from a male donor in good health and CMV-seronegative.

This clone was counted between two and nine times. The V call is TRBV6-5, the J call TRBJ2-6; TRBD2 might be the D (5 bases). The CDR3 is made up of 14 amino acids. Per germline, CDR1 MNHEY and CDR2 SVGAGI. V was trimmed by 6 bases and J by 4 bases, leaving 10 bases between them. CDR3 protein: CASRRSGGANVLTF. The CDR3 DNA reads TGTGCCAGCAGACGCTCGGGGGGGGCCAACGTCCTGACTTTC.

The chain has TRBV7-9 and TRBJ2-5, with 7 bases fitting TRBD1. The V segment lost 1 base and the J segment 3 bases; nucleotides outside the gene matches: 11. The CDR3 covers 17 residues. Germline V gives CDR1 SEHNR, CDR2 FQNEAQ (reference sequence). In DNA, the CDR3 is TGTGCCAGCAGCTTAGATTACAGGGACAGCCTGAAAGAGACCCAGTACTTC. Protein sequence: CASSLDYRDSLKETQYF.

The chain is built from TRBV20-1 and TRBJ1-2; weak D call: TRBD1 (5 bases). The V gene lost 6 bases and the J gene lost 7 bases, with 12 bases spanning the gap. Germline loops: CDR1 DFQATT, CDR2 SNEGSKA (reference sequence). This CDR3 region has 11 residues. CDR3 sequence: CSAGRGTGYTF. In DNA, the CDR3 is TGCAGTGCCGGGCGGGGGACTGGCTACACCTTC.

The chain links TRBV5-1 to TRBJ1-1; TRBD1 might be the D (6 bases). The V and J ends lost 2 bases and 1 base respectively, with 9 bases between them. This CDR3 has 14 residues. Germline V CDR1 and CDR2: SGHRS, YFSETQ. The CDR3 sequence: CASSFTGPNTEAFF. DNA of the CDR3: TGCGCCAGCAGCTTTACAGGGCCGAACACTGAAGCTTTCTTT. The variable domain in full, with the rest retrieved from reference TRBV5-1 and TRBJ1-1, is KAGVTQTPRYLIKTRGQQVTLSCSPISGHRSVSWYQQTPGQGLQFLFEYFSETQRNKGNFPGRFSGRQFSNSRSEMNVSTLELGDSALYLCASSFTGPNTEAFFGQGTRLTVV.

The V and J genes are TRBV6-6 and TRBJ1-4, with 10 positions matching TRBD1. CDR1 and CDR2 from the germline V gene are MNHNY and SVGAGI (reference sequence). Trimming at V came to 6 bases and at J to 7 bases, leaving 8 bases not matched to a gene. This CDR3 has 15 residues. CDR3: CASREPGQGTEKLFF. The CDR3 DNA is TGTGCCAGCAGGGAACCGGGACAGGGGACTGAAAAACTGTTTTTT.

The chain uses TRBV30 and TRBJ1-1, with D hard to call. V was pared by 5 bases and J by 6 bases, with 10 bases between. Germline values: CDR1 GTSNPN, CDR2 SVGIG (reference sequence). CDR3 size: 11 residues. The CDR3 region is CAWSVAAEAFF. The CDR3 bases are TGTGCCTGGTCAGTCGCGGCTGAAGCTTTCTTT.

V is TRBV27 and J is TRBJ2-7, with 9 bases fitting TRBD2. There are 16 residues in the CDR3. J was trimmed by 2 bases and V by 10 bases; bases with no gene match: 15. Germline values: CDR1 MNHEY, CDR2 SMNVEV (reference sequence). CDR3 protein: CATREGLAGITYEQYF. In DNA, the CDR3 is TGTGCCACCAGGGAGGGCCTAGCGGGAATAACCTACGAGCAGTACTTC.

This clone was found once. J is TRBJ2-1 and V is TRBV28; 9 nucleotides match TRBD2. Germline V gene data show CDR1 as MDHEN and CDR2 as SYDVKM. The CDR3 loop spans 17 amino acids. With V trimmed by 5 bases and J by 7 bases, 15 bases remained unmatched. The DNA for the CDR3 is TGTGCCAGCAGTCCCTCCTTTATGGGCAGCGGGAGGAATGAGCAGTTCTTC. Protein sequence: CASSPSFMGSGRNEQFF.

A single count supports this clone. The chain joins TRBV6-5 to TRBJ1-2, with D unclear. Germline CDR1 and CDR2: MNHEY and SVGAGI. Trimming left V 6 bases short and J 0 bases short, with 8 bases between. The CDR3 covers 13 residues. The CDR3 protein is CASRAPTNYGYTF. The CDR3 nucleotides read TGTGCCAGCAGGGCACCCACTAACTATGGCTACACCTTC.

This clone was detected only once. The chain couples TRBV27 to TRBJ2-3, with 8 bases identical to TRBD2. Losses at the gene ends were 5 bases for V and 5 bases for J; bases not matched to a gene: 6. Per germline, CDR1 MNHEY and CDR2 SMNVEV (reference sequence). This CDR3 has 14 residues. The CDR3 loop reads CASSTGGGGDTQYF. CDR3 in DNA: TGTGCCAGCAGTACGGGGGGGGGTGGAGATACGCAGTATTTT.

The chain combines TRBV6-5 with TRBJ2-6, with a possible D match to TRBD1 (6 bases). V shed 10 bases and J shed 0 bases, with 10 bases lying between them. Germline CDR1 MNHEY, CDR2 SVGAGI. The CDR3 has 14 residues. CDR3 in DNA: TGTGCCACCCTGGGGGCCTCTGGGGCCAACGTCCTGACTTTC. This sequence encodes CATLGASGANVLTF.

The CDR3 nucleotides are TGTGCCAGTAAATCTCAGGGACAGAGTTTCACCGGGGAGCTGTTTTTT. Translation: CASKSQGQSFTGELFF. J is TRBJ2-2 and V is TRBV19; 7 bases are a match to TRBD1. The CDR3 covers 16 residues. Germline-derived CDR1 and CDR2 are LNHDA and SQIVND (reference sequence). Trimming cost V 7 bases and J 4 bases; bases outside gene matches: 12.